This is a list of T cell receptor beta chains from one sample in a study of T-cell reconstitution after alpha-beta-depleted transplantation in children. MiXCR was run by TCRdb on the PCR reads, yielding one entry per CDR3 protein. The table has approximately 400,000 distinct CDR3 sequences, roughly a tenth seen once; the top ten hold over 4.5%. The material sequenced was PBMCs from the stem cell graft donor, taken from the stem cell graft. The receptor source for this set is a human donor who donated a stem cell graft to a child with acute myeloid leukemia. CDR3s include the opening cysteine and the closing phenylalanine or tryptophan. A D gene is named only where the DNA matches it firmly. Some rows mark clone size as missing; the rest say once, few, many or name a class of expanded clone.

V gene	clone size	D gene	J gene	CDR3 protein	CDR3 DNA
TRBV4-3	once	NA	TRBJ2-1	CASSRDIQSTGYNEQFF	TGCGCCAGCAGCCGAGATATACAGTCAACAGGCTACAATGAGCAGTTCTTC
TRBV20-1	few	NA	TRBJ2-2	CSAQHPGERGRNTGELFF	TGCAGTGCCCAACACCCTGGGGAACGGGGGCGGAACACCGGGGAGCTGTTTTTT
TRBV27	few	TRBD1	TRBJ1-4	CASSSGTGGGKLFF	TGTGCCAGCAGTTCTGGGACAGGCGGGGGAAAACTGTTTTTT
TRBV5-4	many	TRBD1	TRBJ1-2	CAASRGGQVDGYTF	TGTGCCGCCAGCAGAGGGGGACAGGTGGATGGCTACACCTTC
TRBV12-3/TRBV12-4	NA	NA	TRBJ1-1	CASRRTGNTEAFF	TGTGCCAGCAGACGCACGGGGAACACTGAAGCTTTCTTT
TRBV12-3/TRBV12-4	many	TRBD1	TRBJ2-3	CASSSLQGAGDTQYF	TGTGCCAGCAGTTCCCTACAGGGGGCAGGAGATACGCAGTATTTT
TRBV20-1	NA	TRBD1	TRBJ2-7	CSASLRDRSSYEQYF	TGCAGTGCTAGCCTCCGGGACAGGAGCTCCTACGAGCAGTACTTC
TRBV12-3/TRBV12-4	NA	TRBD2	TRBJ2-5	CASTQGSGGPGETQYF	TGTGCCAGCACCCAGGGGAGCGGGGGACCGGGGGAGACCCAGTACTTC
TRBV15	few	NA	TRBJ2-3	CATSRGGGGVKADTQYF	TGTGCCACCAGCAGGGGAGGGGGGGGAGTCAAGGCAGATACGCAGTATTTT
TRBV7-6	NA	NA	TRBJ2-7	CASSLALGLGYEQYF	TGTGCCAGCAGCTTAGCGTTGGGTTTGGGATACGAGCAGTACTTC
TRBV6-5	NA	NA	TRBJ2-5	CASSIDSWETQYF	TGTGCCAGCAGTATCGACAGCTGGGAGACCCAGTACTTC
TRBV12-3/TRBV12-4	NA	TRBD2	TRBJ2-1	CASSPGTSGTIGEQFF	TGTGCCAGCAGCCCCGGGACTAGCGGGACGATTGGTGAGCAGTTCTTC
TRBV21-1	NA	NA	TRBJ2-5	CASSNEEGGSPPETQYF	TGTGCCAGCAGCAATGAGGAAGGCGGGAGCCCCCCGGAGACCCAGTACTTC
TRBV25-1	few	TRBD2	TRBJ2-1	CAIEAGEGGNEQFF	TGTGCCATCGAAGCGGGAGAGGGAGGCAATGAGCAGTTCTTC
TRBV16	few	NA	TRBJ1-6	CASSAFTGTSSYNSPLHF	TGTGCCAGCAGCGCCTTTACAGGGACAAGCTCCTATAATTCACCCCTCCACTTT
TRBV20-1	few	TRBD2	TRBJ2-1	CSAPNPGLAGSYNEQFF	TGCAGTGCCCCCAACCCCGGACTAGCGGGTTCCTACAATGAGCAGTTCTTC
TRBV11-2	few	NA	TRBJ1-2	CASSLVLGVGYTF	TGTGCCAGCAGCTTAGTCCTGGGGGTCGGCTACACCTTC
TRBV11-2	few	NA	TRBJ1-2	CASSLANQAINYGYTF	TGTGCCAGCAGCTTAGCCAATCAGGCCATAAACTATGGCTACACCTTC
TRBV5-5	few	NA	TRBJ2-2	CASSSRRDGTGELFF	TGTGCCAGCAGCTCCCGACGGGATGGGACCGGGGAGCTGTTTTTT
TRBV5-5	NA	TRBD1	TRBJ1-4	CASRRAGTANEKLFF	TGTGCCAGCAGACGTGCCGGGACAGCTAATGAAAAACTGTTTTTT
TRBV7-2	NA	TRBD1	TRBJ1-4	CASSFTGGGNEKLFF	TGTGCCAGCAGCTTTACAGGGGGGGGTAATGAAAAACTGTTTTTT
TRBV7-9	few	TRBD1	TRBJ1-6	CASSEGTVNSPLHF	TGTGCCAGCTCTGAAGGGACAGTTAATTCACCCCTCCACTTT
TRBV6-1	many	NA	TRBJ2-3	CASSQMKGFRADTQYF	TGTGCCAGCAGTCAGATGAAGGGGTTCCGCGCAGATACGCAGTATTTT
TRBV10-3	few	NA	TRBJ2-5	CAISGQTSVGETQYF	TGTGCCATCAGTGGTCAGACCTCGGTGGGAGAGACCCAGTACTTC
TRBV28	many	TRBD1	TRBJ1-1	CASSLLQGKAFF	TGTGCCAGCAGTTTATTACAGGGGAAAGCTTTCTTT
TRBV20-1	NA	TRBD1	TRBJ2-7	CSANRGRNEQYF	TGCAGTGCTAACAGGGGGCGCAACGAGCAGTACTTC
TRBV20-1	NA	NA	TRBJ2-1	CSARSEGDGRKYNEQFF	TGCAGTGCTAGATCCGAGGGGGACGGGAGGAAATACAATGAGCAGTTCTTC
TRBV11-1	few	TRBD2	TRBJ2-5	CASSLLAPPGRAETQYF	TGTGCCAGCAGCTTACTGGCCCCGCCCGGGAGGGCAGAGACCCAGTACTTC
TRBV9	many	NA	TRBJ2-5	CASSVDPDKKF	TGTGCCAGCAGCGTAGATCCGGACAAGAAGTTC
TRBV20-1	few	NA	TRBJ2-2	CSATRGASGELFF	TGCAGTGCCACCCGCGGAGCGTCCGGGGAGCTGTTTTTT
TRBV3-1	NA	NA	TRBJ2-1	CASSQDLYEQFF	TGTGCCAGCAGCCAAGATCTGTATGAGCAGTTCTTC
TRBV20-1	NA	NA	TRBJ1-5	CSAPEGWGQRGQPQHF	TGCAGTGCTCCAGAGGGCTGGGGGCAGCGAGGTCAGCCCCAGCATTTT
TRBV5-1	NA	NA	TRBJ2-7	CASSLEDEQYF	TGCGCCAGCAGCTTGGAGGACGAGCAGTACTTC
TRBV18	NA	TRBD1	TRBJ2-5	CASSTLGQGQETQYF	TGTGCCAGCTCTACACTTGGACAGGGCCAAGAGACCCAGTACTTC
TRBV4-3	NA	NA	TRBJ2-5	CASSDGRETQYF	TGCGCCAGCAGCGACGGGCGGGAGACCCAGTACTTC
TRBV12-3/TRBV12-4	NA	NA	TRBJ1-1	CASSLAGKHTEAFF	TGTGCCAGCAGTCTCGCCGGAAAACACACTGAAGCTTTCTTT
TRBV7-9	few	NA	TRBJ2-1	CASSSLVGISSYNEQFF	TGTGCCAGCAGTTCCCTTGTGGGGATTAGCTCCTACAATGAGCAGTTCTTC
TRBV11-1	many	TRBD1	TRBJ1-1	CASSKRGNRDRGWSTEAFF	TGTGCCAGCAGCAAAAGGGGAAACCGGGACAGGGGATGGAGCACTGAAGCTTTCTTT
TRBV20-1	few	NA	TRBJ1-1	CSAIANTEAFF	TGCAGTGCTATAGCGAACACTGAAGCTTTCTTT
TRBV29-1	many	NA	TRBJ2-6	CSVGAGTGANVLTF	TGCAGCGTTGGGGCAGGGACTGGGGCCAACGTCCTGACTTTC
TRBV6-5	NA	TRBD1	TRBJ2-1	CASSYLGQGFGYEQFF	TGTGCCAGCAGTTACTTGGGACAGGGTTTTGGTTATGAGCAGTTCTTC
TRBV6-2/TRBV6-3	few	TRBD1	TRBJ1-5	CASSYSGETGGTFRQPQHF	TGTGCCAGCAGTTACTCGGGTGAAACAGGGGGGACGTTTAGACAGCCCCAGCATTTT
TRBV12-3/TRBV12-4	NA	NA	TRBJ2-4	CASSFYQGLPFGAKNIQYF	TGTGCCAGCAGTTTTTATCAGGGGCTTCCTTTTGGGGCCAAAAACATTCAGTACTTC
TRBV10-3	NA	TRBD2	TRBJ2-1	CAISGREDSYNEQFF	TGTGCCATCAGTGGACGGGAGGATTCCTACAATGAGCAGTTCTTC
TRBV5-6	NA	NA	TRBJ2-4	CASSLALNIQYF	TGTGCCAGCAGCTTGGCCCTAAACATTCAGTACTTC
TRBV3-1	few	NA	TRBJ2-5	CASSLPASGQETQYF	TGTGCCAGCAGCCTTCCGGCTTCGGGCCAAGAGACCCAGTACTTC
TRBV3-1	NA	TRBD1	TRBJ2-7	CASSRRDRVPWYEQYF	TGTGCCAGCAGCCGAAGGGACAGGGTGCCGTGGTACGAGCAGTACTTC
TRBV7-8	NA	TRBD1	TRBJ2-7	CASMGPGQGAYEQYF	TGTGCCAGCATGGGCCCCGGACAGGGGGCCTACGAGCAGTACTTC
TRBV20-1	NA	TRBD1	TRBJ1-1	CSARVRTGGIDTEAFF	TGCAGTGCTAGAGTGCGGACAGGGGGTATCGACACTGAAGCTTTCTTT
TRBV12-3/TRBV12-4	NA	NA	TRBJ2-1	CASSFDHLKQFF	TGTGCCAGCAGTTTTGACCACCTTAAGCAGTTCTTC